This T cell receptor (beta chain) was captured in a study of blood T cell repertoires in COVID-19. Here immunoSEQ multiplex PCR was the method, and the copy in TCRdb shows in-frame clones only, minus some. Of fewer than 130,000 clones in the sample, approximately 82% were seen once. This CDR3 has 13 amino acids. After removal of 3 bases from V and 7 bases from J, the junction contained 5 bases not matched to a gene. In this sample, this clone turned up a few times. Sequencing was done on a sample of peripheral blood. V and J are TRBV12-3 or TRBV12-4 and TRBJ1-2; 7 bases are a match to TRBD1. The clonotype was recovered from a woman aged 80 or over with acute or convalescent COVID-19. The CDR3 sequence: CASSFVRTGGYTF. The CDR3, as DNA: TGTGCCAGCAGTTTCGTCAGGACAGGTGGCTACACCTTC.